This T cell receptor (beta chain) emerged from a study of blood T cell repertoires in COVID-19. Across the study: Donors in the United States, Italy and Spain gave samples during acute or convalescent COVID-19. The cDNA or gDNA used as material had been derived from T cells, B-cell-depleted T cells, or PBMCs.

In germline, CDR1 is SGHRS, CDR2 YFSETQ. The germline V and J ends were trimmed by 4 bases and 3 bases, with 5 bases remaining between them. This CDR3 is built from 11 residues. Study processing details: Estimated nucleated cell counts came from reference gene primer amplification. Generated by immunoSEQ multiplex PCR, the TCRdb table keeps only in-frame clones and is missing some. From that table come the V and J calls and clone size; the DNA was used to work out D and trimming. The sample consists of just over 650,000 clones, 80% to 90% of them appearing once. This receptor was identified in a woman aged 18-29 years with acute or convalescent COVID-19. The sequenced sample consisted of peripheral blood. The gene calls are TRBV5-1 and TRBJ2-7; no definite D call. The CDR3 spells CASSTGYEQYF. CDR3 DNA: TGCGCCAGCAGCACCGGCTACGAGCAGTACTTC.